The present T cell receptor beta chain was sequenced within a study of T cells in Graves' hyperthyroidism and ophthalmopathy. Overall study results and limits: The majority of expanded thyroid clonotypes above 0.001 also appeared in blood. A 13 V-J model separated ophthalmopathy from stable hyperthyroidism.

The CDR3 spans 16 residues. In germline, CDR1 is SNHLY, CDR2 FYNNEI. The V gene end was trimmed by 6 bases and the J gene end by 0 bases; junction bases not matched to a gene: 2. Using RNA transcripts as the source, TCR beta CDR3 regions were amplified. First-round RT-PCR of the TCR CDR3 relied on the HTBI primer set. TCRdb reprocessed the multiplex PCR reads via MiXCR and lists one record per CDR3 protein. The sample has about 380,000 distinct CDR3 sequences, approximately 17% seen once. This clonotype was observed a single time. The antigen is not known. Exclusions: uncontrolled infection, other autoimmune disease, pregnancy, lactation. In making diagnoses, clinical symptoms, serum thyroxine and TRAb, thyroid ultrasound and orbital computed tomography were all used.

This chain connects TRBV2 to TRBJ2-3; 14 bases map to TRBD2. The TCR originated in a man between 18 and 35 years old with Graves' ophthalmopathy. Sequenced: blood. CDR3 DNA sequence: TGTGCCAGCAGGGGGACTAGCGGGGGTAGCACAGATACGCAGTATTTT. This encodes CASRGTSGGSTDTQYF. Drawing the rest from reference TRBV2 and TRBJ2-3, the complete variable domain is EPEVTQTPSHQVTQMGQEVILRCVPISNHLYFYWYRQILGQKVEFLVSFYNNEISEKSEIFDDQFSVERPDGSNFTLKIRSTKLEDSAMYFCASRGTSGGSTDTQYFGPGTRLTVL.